This TCR beta chain was captured by sequencing in a study of T cell responses to AZD1222 COVID-19 vaccine. Study-level results: Clonal diversity was possibly underestimated, and the donors were mostly white British, with more females.

Data came from immunoSEQ multiplex PCR; TCRdb stores just in-frame clones and leaves some out. The table has 90,000 to 150,000 clones, 80% to 90% seen once; the top ten hold almost 9.5%. Trimming at V came to 6 bases and at J to 4 bases, leaving 9 bases not matched to a gene. Germline loops: CDR1 LGHDT, CDR2 YNNKEL (reference sequence). This CDR3 is 16 amino acids long. Regarding this clone: The antigen is unknown.

Sequences were derived from peripheral blood, sampled on day 0 of AZD1222 vaccination. This receptor was taken from an adult in good health. The rearrangement links TRBV3-1 (or the pseudogene TRBV3-2) to TRBJ2-2, with 9 bases matching TRBD1. The DNA of the CDR3 is TGTGCCAGCAGGGTGGGACAGGGACGAACCACCGGGGAGCTGTTTTTT. Its protein product is CASRVGQGRTTGELFF.